Each of the 24 T cell receptor beta chains below was sequenced from the same sample in a study of shared clonotypes between healthy human individuals. Clones were sequenced by immunoSEQ multiplex PCR, and TCRdb holds only the in-frame ones, with some missing. The sample has roughly 2.6 million clones; around nine tenths are singletons. Source material: naive CD4+ T cells sorted from blood. Subset: CD45RA+ positively selected. These receptors came from a man aged 18-30 years in good health.

V gene TRBV19 combines with J gene TRBJ1-6; 8 nucleotides align to TRBD1. CDR3 length: 15 residues. The ends lost 6 bases at V and 9 bases at J; junction bases unmatched: 10. Germline V gives CDR1 LNHDA, CDR2 SQIVND (reference sequence). The CDR3: CASRTDRGRSSPLHF. In DNA, the CDR3 is TGTGCCAGTAGGACTGACAGGGGACGTAGTTCACCCCTCCACTTT.

This sequence joins TRBV2 and TRBJ1-3; possibly TRBD1 for D (5 bases). Germline V gives CDR1 SNHLY, CDR2 FYNNEI. The CDR3 sequence is 15 residues long. Trimming took off 5 bases at V and 1 base at J, with 12 bases between the two ends. In nucleotides, the CDR3 is TGTGCCAGCAGTCCCGCTCAGGGTTCTGGAAACACCATATATTTT. This encodes CASSPAQGSGNTIYF.

The rearrangement uses TRBV7-2 and TRBJ1-1, with unresolved D. The CDR3 runs 14 residues. Between the trimmed V and J ends, which lost 3 bases and 3 bases, there was a span of 11 bases. Germline CDR1 SGHTA, CDR2 FQGNSA. CDR3 sequence reads: CASSLGFGDTEAFF. The CDR3 DNA follows: TGTGCCAGCAGCTTGGGATTCGGGGACACTGAAGCTTTCTTT. The whole variable domain, remainder taken from reference TRBV7-2 and TRBJ1-1, is GAGVSQSPSNKVTEKGKDVELRCDPISGHTALYWYRQSLGQGLEFLIYFQGNSAPDKSGLPSDRFSAERTGGSVSTLTIQRTQQEDSAVYLCASSLGFGDTEAFFGQGTRLTVV.

In the case of this clone: The same CDR3 arises from other DNA sequences in this sample as well. V gene TRBV6-5 combines with J gene TRBJ1-1; D perhaps matches TRBD1 (5 bases). This CDR3 comprises 14 residues. The V end lost 5 bases, the J end lost 4 bases, and 14 bases lay between the germline ends. The V gene's germline CDR1 is MNHEY and CDR2 SVGAGI. CDR3 bases: TGTGCCAGCAGTAGAGGAGCGGGGGGCACTGAAGCTTTCTTT. This gives the protein CASSRGAGGTEAFF.

The CDR3 region has the DNA TGTGCCAGCAGTTTCGAAATGAATTCACCCCTCCACTTT. Protein product: CASSFEMNSPLHF. The gene calls are TRBV28 and TRBJ1-6; D gene uncertain. The germline V gene encodes CDR1 MDHEN and CDR2 SYDVKM. The CDR3 loop spans 13 amino acids. The V end lost 3 bases, the J end lost 7 bases, and 7 bases lay between the germline ends.

As to this clone: The same CDR3 arises from other DNA sequences in this sample as well. CDR3 DNA sequence: TGTGCCAGCAGCTTATCCAGGGCGGGCACAGATACGCAGTATTTT. It encodes CASSLSRAGTDTQYF. This chain joins TRBV11-2 and TRBJ2-3; possible D gene TRBD1, 5 bases. V lost 2 bases and J 1 base, leaving 10 bases between the germline ends. CDR3 length: 15 amino acids. Germline CDR1 reads SGHAT; CDR2 reads FQNNGV. The variable domain in full, with the rest retrieved from reference TRBV11-2 and TRBJ2-3, is EAGVAQSPRYKIIEKRQSVAFWCNPISGHATLYWYQQILGQGPKLLIQFQNNGVVDDSQLPKDRFSAERLKGVDSTLKIQPAKLEDSAVYLCASSLSRAGTDTQYFGPGTRLTVL.

This clone was counted once. The rearrangement uses TRBV27 and TRBJ1-1, with TRBD1 identical over 7 bases. The CDR3 loop spans 16 amino acids. J lost 6 bases, V lost 5 bases, and 15 bases had no gene match. Per germline, CDR1 MNHEY and CDR2 SMNVEV (reference sequence). For the CDR3, the DNA is TGTGCCAGCAGTCACTACCGAACAGGGGCGGGCGCTGAAGCTTTCTTT. Encoded protein: CASSHYRTGAGAEAFF.

The chain joins TRBV7-2 to TRBJ2-3; no firm D call. V lost 1 base, J lost 1 base, and 6 bases lay in between. Germline V CDR1 and CDR2: SGHTA, FQGNSA. This CDR3 spans 14 amino acids. CDR3 region: CASSLDIGTDTQYF. The DNA for the CDR3 is TGTGCCAGCAGCTTAGACATCGGCACAGATACGCAGTATTTT.

The chain has TRBV25-1 and TRBJ2-5, with TRBD2 matching over 8 bases. The CDR3 is 15 amino acids. CDR1 and CDR2 from the germline V gene are MGHDK and SYGVNS. Unmatched junction bases numbered 10, after V lost 5 bases and J lost 5 bases. The CDR3 region has the DNA TGTGCCAGCAGTACTGGGGCTAGCGGGTTGGAGACCCAGTACTTC. It codes for CASSTGASGLETQYF.

The genes are TRBV21-1 and TRBJ2-7. TRBV21-1 is labeled a pseudogene. CDR3 size: 16 residues. The CDR3 bases are TGTGCCAGCAGCAAAGGGGAGGACAGACCCGCCTACGAGCAGTACTTC. It specifies CASSKGEDRPAYEQYF.

The J gene is TRBJ1-1, the V gene TRBV4-3; no reliable D call. CDR1 is LGHNA and CDR2 is YSLEER in the germline V gene. The CDR3 consists of 15 residues. Trimming left V 3 bases short and J 2 bases short, with 13 bases between. The CDR3 sequence: CASSHVLAGNTEAFF. The DNA for the CDR3 is TGCGCCAGCAGCCATGTTTTAGCCGGTAACACTGAAGCTTTCTTT.

The chain carries TRBV4-1 and TRBJ1-2; 8 positions match TRBD1. In germline, CDR1 is MGHRA, CDR2 YSYEKL. This CDR3 has 13 amino acids. J was trimmed by 9 bases and V by 1 base; bases with no gene match: 4. In DNA, the CDR3 is TGCGCCAGCAGCCAAGTGCAGGGGGCAAGCTACACCTTC. Translated: CASSQVQGASYTF.

In DNA, the CDR3 is TGCGCCAGCAGTGCTGGGACAGGGCTGACAGATACGCAGTATTTT. Amino acids: CASSAGTGLTDTQYF. The chain combines TRBV10-1 with TRBJ2-3, with TRBD1 identical over 9 bases. Unmatched junction bases numbered 5, after V lost 4 bases and J lost 3 bases. The CDR3 runs 15 residues. CDR1 and CDR2 (germline): WNHNN, SYGVQD (reference sequence).

This chain uses TRBV7-2 with TRBJ2-7; perhaps TRBD2 as D (5 bases). CDR3 size: 14 residues. The germline V and J ends were trimmed by 1 base and 4 bases, with 11 bases remaining between them. Germline lookup yields CDR1 SGHTA and CDR2 FQGNSA. CDR3 protein: CASSLDAGLYEQYF. CDR3 DNA sequence: TGTGCCAGCAGCTTAGATGCGGGTCTGTACGAGCAGTACTTC.

CDR3 sequence reads: CASSQIVTTDTQYF. The CDR3 region has the DNA TGTGCCAGCAGTCAGATAGTAACCACAGATACGCAGTATTTT. The genes are TRBV2 and TRBJ2-3; D ambiguous. The V gene's germline CDR1 is SNHLY and CDR2 FYNNEI. Trimming took 5 bases from V and 2 from J, leaving 11 bases between them. This CDR3 region has 14 residues. Full variable domain (missing parts from reference TRBV2 and TRBJ2-3): EPEVTQTPSHQVTQMGQEVILRCVPISNHLYFYWYRQILGQKVEFLVSFYNNEISEKSEIFDDQFSVERPDGSNFTLKIRSTKLEDSAMYFCASSQIVTTDTQYFGPGTRLTVL.

This clone appeared once. The gene calls are TRBV18 and TRBJ2-1, with TRBD1 matching 8 bases. Germline values: CDR1 KGHSH, CDR2 LQKENI. V shed 4 bases, J shed 0 bases, and the junction held 8 bases outside the gene matches. This CDR3 region has 17 residues. CDR3 DNA sequence: TGTGCCAGCTCACTCGCGGACAGGGTAGTCTCCTACAATGAGCAGTTCTTC. Translated, it gives CASSLADRVVSYNEQFF.

V usage is TRBV19 and J usage is TRBJ1-2, with D unclear. V dropped 8 bases and J dropped 1 base, with 5 bases sitting between them. CDR3 length equals 11 residues. CDR1 is LNHDA, CDR2 SQIVND, per germline (reference sequence). The CDR3 spells CASSSNYGYTF. For the CDR3, the DNA is TGTGCCAGTTCCAGTAACTATGGCTACACCTTC.

The genes are TRBV19 and TRBJ1-6; 9 bases match TRBD1. V was pared by 5 bases and J by 0 bases, with 14 bases of the junction left unmatched. The CDR3 consists of 20 residues. CDR1 LNHDA and CDR2 SQIVND come from the germline V gene (reference sequence). The CDR3 here is CASSSAGTGIPISYNSPLHF. CDR3 DNA: TGTGCCAGTAGTTCCGCCGGGACAGGGATCCCGATCTCCTATAATTCACCCCTCCACTTT.

The chain has TRBV6-5 and TRBJ2-4, with TRBD2 identical over 7 bases. CDR1 and CDR2 (germline): MNHEY, SVGAGI. V trimming: 8 bases; J trimming: 6 bases; junction bases outside the gene matches: 7. This CDR3 region has 13 residues. The CDR3 bases are TGTGCCAGCGCATTCTCGGGGGGAAACATTCAGTACTTC. Translated: CASAFSGGNIQYF.

The chain uses TRBV5-6 and TRBJ1-6, with D maybe TRBD1 (6 bases). The V gene lost 4 bases and the J gene lost 0 bases, with 17 bases spanning the gap. Per the germline V gene, CDR1 is SGHDT and CDR2 is YYEEEE. The CDR3 runs to 18 residues. The CDR3 here is CASSVPNRESSYNSPLHF. The CDR3 bases are TGTGCCAGCAGCGTACCCAACAGGGAGAGCTCCTATAATTCACCCCTCCACTTT.

The chain combines TRBV27 with TRBJ1-4, with a tentative D call TRBD1 (5 bases). The V gene's germline CDR1 is MNHEY and CDR2 SMNVEV (reference sequence). The CDR3 length is 16 residues. With 8 bases removed from V and 6 bases from J, the gap between germline ends came to 22 bases. CDR3 in amino acids: CASGQGDRDGHEKLFF. CDR3 nucleotides: TGTGCCAGCGGGCAAGGGGACCGGGACGGCCATGAAAAACTGTTTTTT.

On this clone: The sample has other DNA sequences that encode this CDR3 too. As DNA, the CDR3 is TGCGCCAGCAGCTTGGTGGCTAGCGGAAGCTACGAGCAGTACTTC. It specifies CASSLVASGSYEQYF. This chain links TRBV5-1 with TRBJ2-7; 7 nucleotides match TRBD2. The CDR3 has 15 amino acids. After removal of 0 bases from V and 3 bases from J, the junction contained 6 bases not matched to a gene. From germline, CDR1 is SGHRS and CDR2 YFSETQ. Complete variable domain (other parts from reference TRBV5-1 and TRBJ2-7): KAGVTQTPRYLIKTRGQQVTLSCSPISGHRSVSWYQQTPGQGLQFLFEYFSETQRNKGNFPGRFSGRQFSNSRSEMNVSTLELGDSALYLCASSLVASGSYEQYFGPGTRLTVT.

This chain links TRBV6-1 with TRBJ2-4; no clear D. The germline gives CDR1 MNHNS, CDR2 SASEGT. Trimming stripped 1 base from V and 14 bases from J, with 9 bases between. This CDR3 has 11 residues. CDR3 bases: TGTGCCAGCAGTGAAGACCCGGAGAAGTACTTC. Translating it yields CASSEDPEKYF.

The chain uses TRBV28 and TRBJ1-5, with D unresolved. Looked up from germline, CDR1 is MDHEN and CDR2 is SYDVKM. V was shortened by 8 bases and J by 2 bases, with 22 bases between the two germline ends. This CDR3 spans 17 amino acids. The CDR3 DNA sequence: TGTGCCAGCGAACGGTACAGCCCCTTTGGGGGCAATCAGCCCCAGCATTTT. It specifies CASERYSPFGGNQPQHF.